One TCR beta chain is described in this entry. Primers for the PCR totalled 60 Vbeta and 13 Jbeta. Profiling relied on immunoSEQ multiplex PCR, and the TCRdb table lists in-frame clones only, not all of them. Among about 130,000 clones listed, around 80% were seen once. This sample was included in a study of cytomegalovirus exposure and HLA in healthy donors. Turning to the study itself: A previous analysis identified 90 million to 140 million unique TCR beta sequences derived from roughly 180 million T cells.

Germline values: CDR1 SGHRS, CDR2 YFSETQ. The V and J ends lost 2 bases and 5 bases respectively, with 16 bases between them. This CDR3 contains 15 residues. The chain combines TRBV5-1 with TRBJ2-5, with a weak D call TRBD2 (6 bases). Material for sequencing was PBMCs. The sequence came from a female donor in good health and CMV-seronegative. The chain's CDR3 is CASSFGAAGQETQYF. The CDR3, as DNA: TGCGCCAGCAGCTTCGGGGCGGCGGGGCAGGAGACCCAGTACTTC.